The T cell receptor (beta chain) under discussion was sequenced for a study of blood T cell repertoires in COVID-19. Turning to the study itself: Samples came from the United States, Italy and Spain, spanning acute and convalescent COVID-19. Sources were T cells, B-cell-depleted T cells, or PBMCs; the material itself was cDNA or gDNA.

Original processing methods: For nucleated cells, counts were estimated from reference gene primer amplification. This table comes from immunoSEQ multiplex PCR, and its TCRdb copy is limited to in-frame clones, with some not included. That table furnishes V, J and clone size, whereas the DNA furnished D and trimming. The sample records around 70,000 clones, 80% to 90% being singletons. Germline V gives CDR1 MDHEN, CDR2 SYDVKM. V was shortened by 2 bases and J by 3 bases, with 10 bases between the two germline ends. This CDR3 contains 15 residues. This sequence joins TRBV28 and TRBJ1-4; the D is unclear. This clonotype was obtained from a woman in her seventies with acute or convalescent COVID-19. Source material: peripheral blood. The DNA for the CDR3 is TGTGCCAGCAGTTTACATGGAGCCTCTAATGAAAAACTGTTTTTT. Amino acids: CASSLHGASNEKLFF. The full variable domain, completed using reference TRBV28 and TRBJ1-4, is DVKVTQSSRYLVKRTGEKVFLECVQDMDHENMFWYRQDPGLGLRLIYFSYDVKMKEKGDIPEGYSVSREKKERFSLILESASTNQTSMYLCASSLHGASNEKLFFGSGTQLSVL.